This T cell receptor beta chain was identified in a study of vaccination and CD4 T cells after COVID-19. The CDR3 has 12 amino acids. Germline loops: CDR1 MNHNS, CDR2 SASEGT. V was clipped by 6 bases and J by 7 bases, with 12 bases between them. Cultured CD4+ T cell DNA underwent sequencing with the Oncomine TCR Beta short-read assay. It was from cultured CD4+ T cells that genomic DNA was extracted. TCRdb recomputed calls from the PCR reads with MiXCR, one row per CDR3 protein. Counted here are approximately 13,000 distinct CDR3 sequences, roughly 64% occurring once; the ten biggest clones make up around 15%. The table lists this clonotype with a few counts. Its antigen is currently unknown. As to treatment: roughly 10-day PBMC culture with coronavirus spike peptide pools or control peptides (ViraFEST assay).

Sequenced material: CD4+ T cells from blood, cultured in vitro. This receptor was taken from a human donor who had recovered from COVID-19. The rearrangement joins TRBV6-1 to TRBJ1-2, with D hard to call. The CDR3 loop reads CASRDYFGGYTF. As DNA, the CDR3 is TGTGCCAGCAGGGACTACTTCGGTGGCTACACCTTC.